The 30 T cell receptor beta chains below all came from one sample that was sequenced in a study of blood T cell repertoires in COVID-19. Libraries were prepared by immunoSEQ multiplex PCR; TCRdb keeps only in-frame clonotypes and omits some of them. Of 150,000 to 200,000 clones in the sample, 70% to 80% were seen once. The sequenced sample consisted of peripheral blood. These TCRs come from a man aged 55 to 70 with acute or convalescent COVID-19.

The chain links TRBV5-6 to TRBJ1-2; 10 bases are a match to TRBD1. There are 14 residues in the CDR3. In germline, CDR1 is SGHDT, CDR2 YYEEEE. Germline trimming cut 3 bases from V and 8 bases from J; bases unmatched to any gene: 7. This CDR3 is CASSWGTGARGYTF. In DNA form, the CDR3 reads TGTGCCAGCAGCTGGGGGACAGGGGCACGGGGCTACACCTTC.

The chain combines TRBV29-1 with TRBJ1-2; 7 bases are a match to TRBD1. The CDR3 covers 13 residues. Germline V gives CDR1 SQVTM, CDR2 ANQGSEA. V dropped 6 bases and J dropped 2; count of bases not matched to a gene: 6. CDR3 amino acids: CSVQGPQNYGYTF. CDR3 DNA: TGCAGCGTACAGGGGCCCCAGAACTATGGCTACACCTTC.

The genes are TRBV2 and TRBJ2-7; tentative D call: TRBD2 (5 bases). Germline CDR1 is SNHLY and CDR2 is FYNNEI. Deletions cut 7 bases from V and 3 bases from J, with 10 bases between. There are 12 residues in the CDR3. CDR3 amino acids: CASKEEVYEQYF. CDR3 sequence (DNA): TGTGCCAGCAAGGAGGAGGTCTACGAGCAGTACTTC.

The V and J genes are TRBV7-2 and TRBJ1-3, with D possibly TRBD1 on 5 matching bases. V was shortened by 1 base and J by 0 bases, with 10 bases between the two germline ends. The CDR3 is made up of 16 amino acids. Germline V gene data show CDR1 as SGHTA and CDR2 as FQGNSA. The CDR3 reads CASSLGGLNSGNTIYF. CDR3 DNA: TGTGCCAGCAGCTTAGGGGGACTTAACTCTGGAAACACCATATATTTT.

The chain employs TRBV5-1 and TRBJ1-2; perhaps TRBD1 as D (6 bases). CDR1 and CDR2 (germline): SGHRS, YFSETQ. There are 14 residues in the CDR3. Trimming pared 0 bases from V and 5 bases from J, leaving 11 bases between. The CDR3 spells CASSLERRGYGYTF. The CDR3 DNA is TGCGCCAGCAGCTTGGAACGCAGGGGTTATGGCTACACCTTC.

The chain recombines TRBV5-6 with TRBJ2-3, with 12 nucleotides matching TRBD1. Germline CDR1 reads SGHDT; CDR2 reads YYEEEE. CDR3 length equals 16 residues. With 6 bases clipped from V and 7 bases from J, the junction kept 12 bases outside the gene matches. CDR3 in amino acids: CASIPRGTGGHYTQYF. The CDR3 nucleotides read TGTGCCAGCATCCCACGGGGGACAGGGGGCCATTATACGCAGTATTTT.

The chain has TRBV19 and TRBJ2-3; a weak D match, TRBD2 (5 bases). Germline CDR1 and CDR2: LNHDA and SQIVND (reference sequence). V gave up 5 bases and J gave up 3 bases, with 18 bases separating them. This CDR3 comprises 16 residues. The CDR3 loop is CASSSSPTSGTDTQYF. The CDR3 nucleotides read TGTGCCAGTAGTTCTTCACCTACCTCGGGGACAGATACGCAGTATTTT.

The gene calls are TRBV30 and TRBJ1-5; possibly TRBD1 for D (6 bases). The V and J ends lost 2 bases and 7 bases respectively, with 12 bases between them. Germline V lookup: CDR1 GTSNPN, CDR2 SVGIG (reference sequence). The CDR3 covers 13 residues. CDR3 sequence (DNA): TGTGCCTGGAGTATAGGGACATCACAGCCCCAGCATTTT. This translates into CAWSIGTSQPQHF.

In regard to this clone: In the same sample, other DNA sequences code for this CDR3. The CDR3 protein is CASSVDGGDNQPQHF. The CDR3 DNA is TGTGCCAGCAGCGTAGACGGAGGCGACAATCAGCCCCAGCATTTT. The chain carries TRBV9 and TRBJ1-5; D is uncertain. Trimming removed 0 bases from V and 3 bases from J, with 10 bases in between. This CDR3 comprises 15 residues. CDR1 SGDLS and CDR2 YYNGEE come from the germline V gene.

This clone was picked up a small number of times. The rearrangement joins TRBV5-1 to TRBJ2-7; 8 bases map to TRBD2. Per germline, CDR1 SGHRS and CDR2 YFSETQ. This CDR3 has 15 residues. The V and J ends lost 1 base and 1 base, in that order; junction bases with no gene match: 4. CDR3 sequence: CASSLWRGASYEQYF. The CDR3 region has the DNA TGCGCCAGCAGCTTGTGGCGGGGGGCTTCCTACGAGCAGTACTTC.

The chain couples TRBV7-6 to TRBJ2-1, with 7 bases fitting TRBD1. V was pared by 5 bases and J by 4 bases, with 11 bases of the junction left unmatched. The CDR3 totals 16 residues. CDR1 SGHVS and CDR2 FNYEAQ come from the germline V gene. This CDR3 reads CASSPQTGTYYNEQFF. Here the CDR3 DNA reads TGTGCCAGCAGCCCTCAGACAGGGACATATTACAATGAGCAGTTCTTC. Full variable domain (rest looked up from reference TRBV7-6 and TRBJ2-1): GAGVSQSPRYKVTKRGQDVALRCDPISGHVSLYWYRQALGQGPEFLTYFNYEAQQDKSGLPNDRFSAERPEGSISTLTIQRTEQRDSAMYRCASSPQTGTYYNEQFFGPGTRLTVL.

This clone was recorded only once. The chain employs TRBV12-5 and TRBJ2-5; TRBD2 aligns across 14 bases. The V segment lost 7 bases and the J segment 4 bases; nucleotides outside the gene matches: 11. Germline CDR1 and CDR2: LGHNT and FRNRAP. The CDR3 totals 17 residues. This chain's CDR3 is CASAGQTSGGAGETQYF. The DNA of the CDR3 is TGTGCTAGTGCCGGACAGACTAGCGGGGGGGCCGGAGAGACCCAGTACTTC.

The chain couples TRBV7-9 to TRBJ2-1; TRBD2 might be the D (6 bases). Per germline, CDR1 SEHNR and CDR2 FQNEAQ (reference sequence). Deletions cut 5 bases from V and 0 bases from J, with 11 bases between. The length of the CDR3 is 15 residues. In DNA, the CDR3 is TGTGCCAGCAGCCGTAGCGGACGCTCCTACAATGAGCAGTTCTTC. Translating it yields CASSRSGRSYNEQFF.

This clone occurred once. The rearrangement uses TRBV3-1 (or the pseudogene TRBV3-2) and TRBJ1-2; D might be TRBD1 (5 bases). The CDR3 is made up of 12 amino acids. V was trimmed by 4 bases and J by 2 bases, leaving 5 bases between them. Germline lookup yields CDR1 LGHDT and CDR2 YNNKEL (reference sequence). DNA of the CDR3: TGTGCCAGCAGCCGACAGAACTATGGCTACACCTTC. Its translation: CASSRQNYGYTF.

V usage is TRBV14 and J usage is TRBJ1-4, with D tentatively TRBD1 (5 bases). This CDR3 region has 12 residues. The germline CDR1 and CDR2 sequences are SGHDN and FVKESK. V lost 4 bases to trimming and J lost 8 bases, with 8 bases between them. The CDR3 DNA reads TGTGCCAGCAGCCCGTGGGGCGAAAAACTGTTTTTT. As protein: CASSPWGEKLFF.

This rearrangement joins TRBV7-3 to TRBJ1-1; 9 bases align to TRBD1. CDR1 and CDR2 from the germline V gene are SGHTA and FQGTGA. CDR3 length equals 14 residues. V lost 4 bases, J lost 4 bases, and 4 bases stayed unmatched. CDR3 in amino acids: CASSSTGGSTEAFF. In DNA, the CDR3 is TGTGCCAGCAGCTCGACAGGGGGGAGCACTGAAGCTTTCTTT.

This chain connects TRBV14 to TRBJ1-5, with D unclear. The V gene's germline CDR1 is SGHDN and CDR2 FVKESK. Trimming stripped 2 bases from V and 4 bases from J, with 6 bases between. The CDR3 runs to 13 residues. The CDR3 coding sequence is TGTGCCAGCAGCCAATCTCGGAATCAGCCCCAGCATTTT. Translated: CASSQSRNQPQHF. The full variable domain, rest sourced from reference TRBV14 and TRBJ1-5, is EAGVTQFPSHSVIEKGQTVTLRCDPISGHDNLYWYRRVMGKEIKFLLHFVKESKQDESGMPNNRFLAERTGGTYSTLKVQPAELEDSGVYFCASSQSRNQPQHFGDGTRLSIL.

The chain's CDR3 is CASSQNTGRYEQYF. DNA of the CDR3: TGTGCCAGCAGCCAAAATACAGGGCGCTACGAGCAGTACTTC. The gene calls are TRBV3-1 (or the pseudogene TRBV3-2) and TRBJ2-7, with D possibly matching TRBD1 (6 bases). The germline V gene encodes CDR1 LGHDT and CDR2 YNNKEL (reference sequence). The V and J ends lost 2 bases and 3 bases respectively, with 11 bases between them. This CDR3 region has 14 residues.

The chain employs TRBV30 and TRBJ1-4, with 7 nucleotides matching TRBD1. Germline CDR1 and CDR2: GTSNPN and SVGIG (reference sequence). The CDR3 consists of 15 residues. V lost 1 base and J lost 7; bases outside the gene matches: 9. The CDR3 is CAWSGDRVTGEKLFF. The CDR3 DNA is TGTGCCTGGAGTGGAGACAGGGTTACAGGTGAAAAACTGTTTTTT.

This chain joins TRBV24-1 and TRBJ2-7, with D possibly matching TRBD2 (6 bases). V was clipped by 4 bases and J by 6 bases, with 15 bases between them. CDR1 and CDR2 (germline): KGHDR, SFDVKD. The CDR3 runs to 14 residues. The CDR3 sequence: CATSDNTGDREQYF. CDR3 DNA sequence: TGTGCCACCAGTGACAACACGGGGGATCGCGAGCAGTACTTC.

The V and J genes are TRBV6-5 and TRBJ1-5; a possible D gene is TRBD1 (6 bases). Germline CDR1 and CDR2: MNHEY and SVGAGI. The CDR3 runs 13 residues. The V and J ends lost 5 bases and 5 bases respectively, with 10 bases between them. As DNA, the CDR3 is TGTGCCAGCAGTACAGGGATGGATCAGCCCCAGCATTTT. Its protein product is CASSTGMDQPQHF.

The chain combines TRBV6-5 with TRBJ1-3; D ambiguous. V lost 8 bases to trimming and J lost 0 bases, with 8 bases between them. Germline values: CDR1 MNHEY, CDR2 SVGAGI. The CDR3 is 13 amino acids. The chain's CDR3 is CASVPDSGNTIYF. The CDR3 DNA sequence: TGTGCCAGCGTCCCAGACTCTGGAAACACCATATATTTT.

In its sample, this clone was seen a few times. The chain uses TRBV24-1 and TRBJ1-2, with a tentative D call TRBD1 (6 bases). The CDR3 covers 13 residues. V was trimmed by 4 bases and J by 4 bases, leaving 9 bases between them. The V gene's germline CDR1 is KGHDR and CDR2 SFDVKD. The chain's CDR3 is CATSDGDIYGYTF. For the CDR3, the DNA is TGTGCCACCAGTGACGGGGACATCTATGGCTACACCTTC.

For the CDR3, the DNA is TGTGCCAGCAGCCCACAGGCCGGGACTGAAGCTTTCTTT. Protein sequence: CASSPQAGTEAFF. J is TRBJ1-1 and V is TRBV11-3, with D maybe TRBD1 (5 bases). The CDR3 sequence is 13 residues long. Germline-derived CDR1 and CDR2 are SGHNT and YENEEA. V lost 5 bases, J lost 5 bases, and 12 bases lay in between.

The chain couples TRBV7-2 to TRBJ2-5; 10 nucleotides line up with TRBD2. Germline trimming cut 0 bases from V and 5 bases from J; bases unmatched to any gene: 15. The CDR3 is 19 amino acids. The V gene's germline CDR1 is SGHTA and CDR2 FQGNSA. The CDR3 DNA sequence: TGTGCCAGCAGCTTAGCGCCGGCTAGCGGGGGCCCAAGGGGGGAGACCCAGTACTTC. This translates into CASSLAPASGGPRGETQYF.

As DNA, the CDR3 is TGTGCCAGCAGCCTCCCCGAGCGGGGGGGCTTTGAGACCCAGTACTTC. Translation gives CASSLPERGGFETQYF. The V and J genes are TRBV7-8 and TRBJ2-5; 10 bases match TRBD2. Looked up from germline, CDR1 is SGHVS and CDR2 is FQNEAQ. V dropped 5 bases and J dropped 5; count of bases not matched to a gene: 11. This CDR3 region has 16 residues.

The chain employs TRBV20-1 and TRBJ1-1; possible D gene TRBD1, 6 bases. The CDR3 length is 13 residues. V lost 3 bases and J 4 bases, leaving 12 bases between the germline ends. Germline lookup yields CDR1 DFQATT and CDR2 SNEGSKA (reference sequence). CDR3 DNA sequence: TGCAGTGCTAGTGGGGAAGGGGGCACTGAAGCTTTCTTT. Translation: CSASGEGGTEAFF.

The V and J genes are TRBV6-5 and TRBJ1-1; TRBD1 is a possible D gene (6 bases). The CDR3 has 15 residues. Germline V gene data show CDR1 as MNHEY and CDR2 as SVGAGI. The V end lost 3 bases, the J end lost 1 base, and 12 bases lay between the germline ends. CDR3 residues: CASSYKGRGNTEAFF. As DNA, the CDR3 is TGTGCCAGCAGTTATAAGGGCAGGGGGAACACTGAAGCTTTCTTT.

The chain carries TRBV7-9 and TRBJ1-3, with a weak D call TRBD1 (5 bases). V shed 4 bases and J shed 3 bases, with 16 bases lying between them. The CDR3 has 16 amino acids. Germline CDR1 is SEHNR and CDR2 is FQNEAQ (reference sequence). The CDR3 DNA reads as TGTGCCAGCAGCTATTCATATCAGGGAATTGGAAACACCATATATTTT. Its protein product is CASSYSYQGIGNTIYF. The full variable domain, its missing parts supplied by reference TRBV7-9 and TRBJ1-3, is DTGVSQNPRHKITKRGQNVTFRCDPISEHNRLYWYRQTLGQGPEFLTYFQNEAQLEKSRLLSDRFSAERPKGSFSTLEIQRTEQGDSAMYLCASSYSYQGIGNTIYFGEGSWLTVV.

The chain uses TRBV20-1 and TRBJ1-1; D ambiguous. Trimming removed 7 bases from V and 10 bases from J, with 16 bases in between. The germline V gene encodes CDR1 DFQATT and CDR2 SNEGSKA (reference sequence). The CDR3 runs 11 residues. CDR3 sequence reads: CSGEELTGAFF. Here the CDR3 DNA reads TGCAGTGGAGAAGAGTTGACGGGAGCTTTCTTT.